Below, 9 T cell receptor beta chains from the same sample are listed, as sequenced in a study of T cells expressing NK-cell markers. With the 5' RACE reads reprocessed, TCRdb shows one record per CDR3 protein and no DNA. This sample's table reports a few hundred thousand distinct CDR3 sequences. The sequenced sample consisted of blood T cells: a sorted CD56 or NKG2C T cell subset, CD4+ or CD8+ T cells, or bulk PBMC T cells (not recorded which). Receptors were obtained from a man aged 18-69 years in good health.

Here the CDR3 reads CSALTRVAGELFF. The chain carries TRBV29-1 and TRBJ2-2; with no DNA, the TCRdb D assignment of TRBD1 cannot be verified. The CDR3 is 13 residues long. Looked up from germline, CDR1 is SQVTM and CDR2 is ANQGSEA.

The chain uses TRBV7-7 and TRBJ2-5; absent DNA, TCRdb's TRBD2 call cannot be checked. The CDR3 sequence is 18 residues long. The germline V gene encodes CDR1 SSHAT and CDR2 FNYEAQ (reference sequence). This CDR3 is CASSLGRLAGVLQETQYF.

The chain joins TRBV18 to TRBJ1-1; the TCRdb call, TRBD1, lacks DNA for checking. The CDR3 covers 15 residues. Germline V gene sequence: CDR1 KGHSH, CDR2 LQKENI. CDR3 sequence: CASSPPAGGYTEAFF. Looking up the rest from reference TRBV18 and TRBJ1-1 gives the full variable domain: NAGVMQNPRHLVRRRGQEARLRCSPMKGHSHVYWYRQLPEEGLKFMVYLQKENIIDESGMPKERFSAEFPKEGPSILRIQQVVRGDSAAYFCASSPPAGGYTEAFFGQGTRLTVV.

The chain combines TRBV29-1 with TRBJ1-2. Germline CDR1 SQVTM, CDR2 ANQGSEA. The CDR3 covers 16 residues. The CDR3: CSVEVKGGYDNYGYTF.

The CDR3 reads CATSDHRASYGYTF. V usage is TRBV24-1 and J usage is TRBJ1-2; TCRdb's assignment of TRBD1 cannot be checked, as there is no DNA. Germline V gene sequence: CDR1 KGHDR, CDR2 SFDVKD. The CDR3 consists of 14 residues.

CDR3: CASSLEGGDWDEQFF. The chain recombines TRBV7-8 with TRBJ2-1; absent DNA, TCRdb's TRBD1 call cannot be checked. This CDR3 region has 15 residues. CDR1 is SGHVS and CDR2 is FQNEAQ in the germline V gene.

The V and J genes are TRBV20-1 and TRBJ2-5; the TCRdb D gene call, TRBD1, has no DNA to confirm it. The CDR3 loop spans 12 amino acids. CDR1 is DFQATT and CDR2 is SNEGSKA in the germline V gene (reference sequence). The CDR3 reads CSAGGQLETQYF.

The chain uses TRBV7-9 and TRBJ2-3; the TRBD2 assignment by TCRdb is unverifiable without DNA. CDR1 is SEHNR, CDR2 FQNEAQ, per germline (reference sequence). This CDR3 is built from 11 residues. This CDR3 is CATAPGTSWYF.

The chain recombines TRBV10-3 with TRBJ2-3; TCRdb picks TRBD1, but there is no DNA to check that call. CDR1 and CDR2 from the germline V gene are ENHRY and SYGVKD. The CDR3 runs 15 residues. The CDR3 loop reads CAISERGPSTDTQYF.